This is a list of T cell receptor beta chains from one sample in a study of cytomegalovirus exposure and HLA in healthy donors. The table came from immunoSEQ multiplex PCR; TCRdb's copy has only in-frame clones and leaves some out. The sample records about 190,000 clones, roughly 13% being singletons. The specimen sequenced was PBMCs. The receptors derive from a man between 45 and 60 years old in good health and CMV-seropositive. Both conserved end residues are part of each CDR3. The D gene is left open where the match is weak. Some rows have no size entry. The others give once, few or many, or a class for an expanded clone.

TRBD1	TRBJ2-4	TRBV7-6	few	CASSPGTALAKNIQYF	TGTGCCAGCAGCCCCGGGACAGCTCTAGCCAAAAACATTCAGTACTTC
NA	TRBJ2-3	TRBV27	few	CASSFRGITDTQYF	TGTGCCAGCAGTTTTAGGGGGATCACAGATACGCAGTATTTT
NA	TRBJ2-1	TRBV7-3	few	CASSLETYSSYNEQFF	TGTGCCAGCAGCTTAGAGACATACAGCTCCTACAATGAGCAGTTCTTC
TRBD1	TRBJ2-5	TRBV7-9	few	CASSFPQGAETQYF	TGTGCCAGCAGCTTCCCACAGGGGGCAGAGACCCAGTACTTC
NA	TRBJ2-1	TRBV27	NA	CASSLNRRGEQFF	TGTGCCAGCAGTTTAAACCGGAGGGGTGAGCAGTTCTTC
NA	TRBJ2-1	TRBV7-9	few	CATIPVVNEQFF	TGTGCCACTATCCCGGTCGTTAATGAGCAGTTCTTC
NA	TRBJ2-6	TRBV6-6	few	CASSEYRVGANVLTF	TGTGCCAGCAGTGAGTACAGGGTGGGGGCCAACGTCCTGACTTTC
NA	TRBJ1-3	TRBV18	NA	CASSPVPPYSGNTIYF	TGTGCCAGCTCACCAGTCCCACCCTACTCTGGAAACACCATATATTTT
NA	TRBJ2-7	TRBV7-2	few	CASSYVVASDEQYF	TGTGCCAGCAGCTACGTTGTCGCGAGCGACGAGCAGTACTTC
NA	TRBJ1-3	TRBV2	NA	CASSRYDSGNTIYF	TGTGCCAGCAGCAGATATGACTCTGGAAACACCATATATTTT
TRBD1	TRBJ1-2	TRBV7-8	NA	CASSSQGGNYGYTF	TGTGCCAGCAGCTCCCAGGGGGGTAACTATGGCTACACCTTC
TRBD1	TRBJ2-1	TRBV9	NA	CASSLGQAFSYNEQFF	TGTGCCAGCAGCTTGGGACAGGCCTTCTCCTACAATGAGCAGTTCTTC
TRBD1	TRBJ2-7	TRBV7-6	NA	CASSPRDRGQYEQYF	TGTGCCAGCAGCCCCCGGGACAGGGGGCAATACGAGCAGTACTTC
NA	TRBJ1-1	TRBV7-2	NA	CASSLGDLLVNTEAFF	TGTGCCAGCAGCTTAGGGGACTTGCTAGTGAACACTGAAGCTTTCTTT
TRBD2	TRBJ2-3	TRBV27	NA	CASSFPSGGSGGSRTDTQYF	TGTGCCAGCAGTTTCCCGTCGGGGGGTAGCGGGGGGTCTAGGACAGATACGCAGTATTTT
TRBD1	TRBJ1-4	TRBV4-3	NA	CASSQGVDRVNEKLFF	TGCGCCAGCAGCCAAGGGGTGGACAGGGTGAATGAAAAACTGTTTTTT
TRBD2	TRBJ2-1	TRBV7-2	NA	CASSRTSGGTFF	TGTGCCAGCAGCCGGACTAGCGGGGGGACGTTCTTC
NA	TRBJ1-2	TRBV5-8	NA	CASSLAWDTYTGYTF	TGTGCCAGCAGCTTGGCTTGGGACACCTACACCGGCTACACCTTC
NA	TRBJ1-1	TRBV10-3	NA	CAISDSGSNTEAFF	TGTGCCATCAGTGACTCAGGATCCAACACTGAAGCTTTCTTT
NA	TRBJ1-2	TRBV6-5	few	CASTFRDGEGGYTF	TGTGCCAGCACGTTCCGGGACGGGGAGGGAGGCTACACCTTC
TRBD2	TRBJ2-1	TRBV28	few	CASTAGGSVNEQFF	TGTGCCAGCACCGCCGGGGGGAGCGTCAATGAGCAGTTCTTC
NA	TRBJ1-2	TRBV23-1	NA	CANRCQGLGYGYTF	TGCGCCAACAGATGCCAGGGATTAGGCTATGGCTACACCTTC
NA	TRBJ1-5	TRBV19	NA	CASSTLLRTANQPQHF	TGTGCCAGTAGTACTTTACTCCGGACTGCCAATCAGCCCCAGCATTTT
TRBD1	TRBJ1-6	TRBV4-1	NA	CASSQEGVGGQGQRNSPLHF	TGCGCCAGCAGCCAAGAAGGAGTAGGCGGACAGGGCCAACGTAATTCACCCCTCCACTTT
NA	TRBJ2-7	TRBV11-3	NA	CASSPVPRNEQYF	TGTGCCAGCAGCCCCGTTCCGAGGAACGAGCAGTACTTC
TRBD2	TRBJ2-3	TRBV6-6	few	CASSDTSGPTDTQYF	TGTGCCAGCAGCGATACTAGCGGGCCCACAGATACGCAGTATTTT
TRBD2	TRBJ2-1	TRBV5-6	few	CASSVGLAGVSSYNEQFF	TGTGCCAGCAGCGTGGGACTAGCGGGGGTGAGTTCCTACAATGAGCAGTTCTTC
NA	TRBJ1-4	TRBV6-6	few	CASRGEVKEKLFF	TGTGCCAGCAGGGGGGAGGTGAAGGAAAAACTGTTTTTT
NA	TRBJ2-6	TRBV19	few	CASSIDYAGTSSGANVLTF	TGTGCCAGTAGTATAGATTACGCGGGTACGTCCTCTGGGGCCAACGTCCTGACTTTC
TRBD1	TRBJ1-2	TRBV5-4	few	CASSLTGDSYGYTF	TGTGCCAGCAGCTTAACAGGGGACTCTTATGGCTACACCTTC
TRBD2	TRBJ2-3	TRBV15	NA	CATSRQRTSGLGVSDTQYF	TGTGCCACCAGCAGACAGAGGACTAGCGGGCTTGGGGTGTCAGATACGCAGTATTTT
NA	TRBJ1-4	TRBV29-1	few	CSAQFPRQREKLFF	TGCAGCGCCCAATTCCCGAGACAGAGAGAAAAACTGTTTTTT
TRBD1	TRBJ1-1	TRBV25-1	NA	CASSAGGGAFHTEAFF	TGTGCCAGCAGTGCTGGAGGGGGCGCTTTTCACACTGAAGCTTTCTTT
NA	TRBJ1-2	TRBV6-5	NA	CASSYFMTYGYTF	TGTGCCAGCAGTTACTTCATGACTTATGGCTACACCTTC
NA	TRBJ2-5	TRBV11-2	few	CASSSNRKETQYF	TGTGCCAGCAGCTCGAACAGGAAAGAGACCCAGTACTTC
NA	TRBJ2-5	TRBV5-4	NA	CASSLEMQTGGTQYF	TGTGCCAGCAGCTTGGAGATGCAGACTGGAGGGACCCAGTACTTC
NA	TRBJ1-4	TRBV9	few	CASSVGHRQIATNEKLFF	TGTGCCAGCAGCGTAGGGCACAGACAGATTGCAACTAATGAAAAACTGTTTTTT
TRBD2	TRBJ2-3	TRBV9	few	CASSARGTAGDTQYF	TGTGCCAGCAGCGCGCGGGGGACGGCGGGAGATACGCAGTATTTT
TRBD1	TRBJ1-1	TRBV10-3	few	CAISATGENTEAFF	TGTGCCATCAGTGCCACAGGGGAGAACACTGAAGCTTTCTTT
NA	TRBJ2-7	TRBV7-9	NA	CASSSGQIDYEQYF	TGTGCCAGCAGTTCAGGACAGATCGACTACGAGCAGTACTTC
TRBD1	TRBJ1-2	TRBV6-1	NA	CASTPPGRGRHGYTF	TGTGCCAGCACCCCCCCGGGCAGGGGGAGGCATGGCTACACCTTC
NA	TRBJ2-6	TRBV11-3	few	CASTPGQGISGANVLTF	TGTGCCAGCACCCCGGGTCAGGGTATATCTGGGGCCAACGTCCTGACTTTC
NA	TRBJ1-2	TRBV28	NA	CASSLGGVLNYGYTF	TGTGCCAGCAGTTTAGGAGGGGTTCTTAACTATGGCTACACCTTC
NA	TRBJ1-3	TRBV29-1	NA	CSVQGREGNTIYF	TGCAGCGTTCAAGGCAGGGAAGGAAACACCATATATTTT
TRBD1	TRBJ2-2	TRBV7-6	NA	CASSLGTGNTGELFF	TGTGCCAGCAGTTTAGGGACAGGGAACACCGGGGAGCTGTTTTTT
TRBD1	TRBJ1-5	TRBV19	NA	CASSKQGAGNQPQHF	TGTGCCAGTAGTAAACAGGGGGCCGGCAATCAGCCCCAGCATTTT
NA	TRBJ1-6	TRBV19	NA	CASSTTGKSSSPLHF	TGTGCCAGTAGTACAACAGGGAAATCTAGTTCACCCCTCCACTTT
NA	TRBJ2-7	TRBV7-2	NA	CASSLPGEQYF	TGTGCCAGCAGCTTACCCGGCGAGCAGTACTTC